Listed below are T cell receptor beta chains from one sample, sequenced in a study of blood T cell repertoires in COVID-19. The protocol was immunoSEQ multiplex PCR, while the TCRdb copy is restricted to in-frame clones and leaves out a portion. Of some 270,000 clones in the sample, 85% were seen once. The sample was PBMCs or T cells enriched from blood (not recorded which). The receptor set was obtained from a woman in her fifties or sixties with acute COVID-19. Each CDR3 is given with its conserved first and last residue. Each record gives: CDR3 protein, CDR3 DNA, J gene, D gene, clone size, V gene, CDR3 length. The D gene is left open where the match is weak. Some rows have no size entry. The others give once, few or many, or a class for an expanded clone.

CDR3: CASSTRPGQETQYF
DNA: TGCGCCAGCAGCACGAGACCAGGGCAAGAGACCCAGTACTTC
J: TRBJ2-5
D: .
size: .
V: TRBV5-1
length: 14

CDR3: CASSQDLLSPLHF
DNA: TGCGCCAGCAGCCAAGATCTATTGTCACCCCTCCACTTT
J: TRBJ1-6
D: .
size: .
V: TRBV4-3
length: 13

CDR3: CARRTSEDNEQFF
DNA: TGTGCCAGGCGGACTAGCGAAGACAATGAGCAGTTCTTC
J: TRBJ2-1
D: TRBD2
size: .
V: TRBV6-6
length: 13

CDR3: CASSLGRWSVGNTIYF
DNA: TGTGCCAGCAGCTTGGGGCGGTGGAGCGTCGGAAACACCATATATTTT
J: TRBJ1-3
D: .
size: .
V: TRBV5-6
length: 16

CDR3: CASTFKEGIAEAFF
DNA: TGTGCCAGCACCTTCAAGGAGGGGATCGCTGAAGCTTTCTTT
J: TRBJ1-1
D: .
size: .
V: TRBV6-5
length: 14

CDR3: CATSRTSTGVNEKLFF
DNA: TGTGCCACCAGCAGAACCTCGACAGGGGTTAATGAAAAACTGTTTTTT
J: TRBJ1-4
D: TRBD1
size: .
V: TRBV15
length: 16

CDR3: CASSGGPPNSPLHF
DNA: TGTGCCAGCAGTGGGGGGCCCCCTAATTCACCCCTCCACTTT
J: TRBJ1-6
D: .
size: .
V: TRBV25-1
length: 14

CDR3: CASSFSTDKSYTF
DNA: TGTGCCAGCAGCTTTAGCACCGATAAAAGCTACACCTTC
J: TRBJ1-2
D: .
size: .
V: TRBV7-2
length: 13

CDR3: CASSQRTGGLGGNEKLFF
DNA: TGTGCCAGCAGCCAACGGACAGGGGGCTTGGGGGGTAATGAAAAACTGTTTTTT
J: TRBJ1-4
D: TRBD1
size: .
V: TRBV7-2
length: 18

CDR3: CATSEAGGVGQETQYF
DNA: TGTGCCACCAGCGAGGCGGGGGGAGTGGGGCAAGAGACCCAGTACTTC
J: TRBJ2-5
D: TRBD2
size: .
V: TRBV15
length: 16

CDR3: CASSRGQGGHTEAFF
DNA: TGTGCCAGCAGCCGTGGACAGGGTGGGCACACTGAAGCTTTCTTT
J: TRBJ1-1
D: TRBD1
size: .
V: TRBV7-9
length: 15

CDR3: CASSLGLAGGGFQETQYF
DNA: TGTGCCAGCAGCTTAGGGCTAGCGGGGGGGGGATTCCAAGAGACCCAGTACTTC
J: TRBJ2-5
D: TRBD2
size: few
V: TRBV7-2
length: 18

CDR3: CASSQERSGIYGYTF
DNA: TGCGCCAGCAGCCAAGAACGGTCAGGCATCTATGGCTACACCTTC
J: TRBJ1-2
D: .
size: .
V: TRBV4-3
length: 15

CDR3: CASSHYTGDEQPQHF
DNA: TGCGCCAGCAGCCATTATACAGGGGATGAGCAGCCCCAGCATTTT
J: TRBJ1-5
D: TRBD1
size: .
V: TRBV4-1
length: 15

CDR3: CASSEARFGSNEKLFF
DNA: TGTGCCAGCAGTGAAGCACGATTCGGTAGCAATGAAAAACTGTTTTTT
J: TRBJ1-4
D: .
size: .
V: TRBV6-1
length: 16

CDR3: CASGGRISGNTIYF
DNA: TGTGCCAGCGGGGGCCGTATCTCTGGAAACACCATATATTTT
J: TRBJ1-3
D: .
size: few
V: TRBV9
length: 14

CDR3: CAWSASGTGGYTF
DNA: TGTGCCTGGAGTGCGTCGGGGACTGGTGGCTACACCTTC
J: TRBJ1-2
D: .
size: .
V: TRBV30
length: 13

CDR3: CASSHPTGHRSSPLHF
DNA: TGTGCCAGCAGCCACCCGACCGGGCACAGGAGTTCACCCCTCCACTTT
J: TRBJ1-6
D: .
size: .
V: TRBV3-1/TRBV3-2
length: 16

CDR3: CATSRPKGQGQALNQPQHF
DNA: TGTGCCACCAGCAGACCTAAGGGACAGGGACAGGCACTTAATCAGCCCCAGCATTTT
J: TRBJ1-5
D: TRBD1
size: few
V: TRBV15
length: 19

CDR3: CASSRGQGDPRGEKLFF
DNA: TGTGCCAGTAGTAGGGGACAGGGGGACCCCCGAGGGGAAAAACTGTTTTTT
J: TRBJ1-4
D: TRBD1
size: .
V: TRBV19
length: 17

CDR3: CASKEQGADYSPLHF
DNA: TGTGCCAGTAAGGAACAGGGGGCCGACTATTCACCCCTCCACTTT
J: TRBJ1-6
D: TRBD1
size: .
V: TRBV19
length: 15

CDR3: CGGSLGEKLFF
DNA: TGCGGGGGGAGCCTTGGGGAAAAACTGTTTTTT
J: TRBJ1-4
D: .
size: .
V: TRBV20-1
length: 11